This T cell receptor (beta chain) was identified during a study of post-analysis software for immune sequencing data. General observations from the study: The study found TRBV5-6, TRBV5-1 and TRBV20-1 among roughly 5 TRBV segments more frequent in patients than controls.

The V end lost 8 bases, the J end lost 6 bases, and 8 bases lay between the germline ends. This CDR3 has 11 amino acids. Regarding this clonotype: Its target is not known.

Every TCR beta cDNA library bore unique molecular identifiers. Each CDR3 protein gets one entry after TCRdb re-called the PCR reads with MiXCR. The sample holds fewer than 700,000 distinct CDR3 sequences, around 47% seen once. The chain joins TRBV12-3 or TRBV12-4 to TRBJ1-3; D call uncertain. Sequenced sample: blood. This clonotype was obtained from a girl aged 5-17 years with multiple sclerosis. The CDR3 region is CASGQLNTIYF. CDR3 nucleotides: TGTGCCAGCGGCCAACTAAACACCATATATTTT.